The rows below give T cell receptor beta chains drawn from one sample of a study of T cell responses to AZD1222 COVID-19 vaccine. Generated by immunoSEQ multiplex PCR, the TCRdb table keeps only in-frame clones and is missing some. The profile shows about 140,000 clones, around 90% of them singletons. Sequences were derived from peripheral blood, sampled 28 days after the second AZD1222 dose. The receptors were sampled from an adult who received the AZD1222 COVID-19 vaccine. The CDR3 runs from the conserved cysteine through the conserved F or W. D genes are given only for firm matches. A clone size is listed for some rows: how often the clone was seen (once, few, many), or a class if it is expanded.

V: TRBV15; D: .; size: .; J: TRBJ1-5; CDR3: CATSRAGGSNQPQHF; DNA: TGTGCCACCAGCAGAGCTGGGGGTAGCAATCAGCCCCAGCATTTT
V: TRBV11-1; D: .; size: .; J: TRBJ1-1; CDR3: CASSSRGRGMATEAFF; DNA: TGTGCCAGCAGCTCCCGGGGCAGGGGCATGGCCACTGAAGCTTTCTTT
V: TRBV15; D: .; size: few; J: TRBJ2-5; CDR3: CATSRPQGGGETQYF; DNA: TGTGCCACCAGCAGACCGCAGGGGGGCGGTGAGACCCAGTACTTC
V: TRBV19; D: .; size: .; J: TRBJ1-5; CDR3: CASSKEVNQPQHF; DNA: TGTGCCAGTAGTAAGGAGGTCAATCAGCCCCAGCATTTT
V: TRBV7-8; D: .; size: .; J: TRBJ2-2; CDR3: CASSLEGRSGELFF; DNA: TGTGCCAGCAGCTTAGAAGGGAGGTCCGGGGAGCTGTTTTTT
V: TRBV5-4; D: TRBD1; size: .; J: TRBJ1-6; CDR3: CASSPPGTASRSPLHF; DNA: TGTGCCAGCAGCCCCCCCGGGACAGCTTCCAGGTCACCCCTCCACTTT
V: TRBV27; D: TRBD2; size: .; J: TRBJ2-1; CDR3: CASSLWTSGRDEQFF; DNA: TGTGCCAGCAGTTTGTGGACTAGCGGGAGGGATGAGCAGTTCTTC
V: TRBV7-2; D: .; size: .; J: TRBJ1-5; CDR3: CASSFKQGWEPQHF; DNA: TGTGCCAGCAGCTTTAAGCAGGGGTGGGAGCCCCAGCATTTT
V: TRBV10-3; D: TRBD2; size: .; J: TRBJ2-3; CDR3: CAISAIGSGGTTDTQYF; DNA: TGTGCCATCAGTGCGATTGGTAGCGGGGGGACCACAGATACGCAGTATTTT
V: TRBV30; D: .; size: .; J: TRBJ1-1; CDR3: CAWSPPDKNTEAFF; DNA: TGTGCCTGGAGTCCTCCCGACAAGAACACTGAAGCTTTCTTT
V: TRBV7-2; D: TRBD1; size: .; J: TRBJ2-7; CDR3: CASSPWTGGGYEQYF; DNA: TGTGCCAGCAGCCCCTGGACAGGGGGCGGTTACGAGCAGTACTTC
V: TRBV5-1; D: TRBD2; size: .; J: TRBJ2-1; CDR3: CASSFEGLGSSYNEQFF; DNA: TGCGCCAGCAGCTTCGAGGGACTAGGGAGCTCCTACAATGAGCAGTTCTTC
V: TRBV5-1; D: .; size: once; J: TRBJ1-1; CDR3: CASSSKERNTEAFF; DNA: TGCGCCAGCAGCTCGAAGGAGAGAAACACTGAAGCTTTCTTT
V: TRBV7-2; D: .; size: once; J: TRBJ2-1; CDR3: CASSPKGERWNEQFF; DNA: TGTGCCAGCAGCCCCAAAGGGGAGCGGTGGAATGAGCAGTTCTTC
V: TRBV13; D: TRBD1; size: .; J: TRBJ2-1; CDR3: CASSNRDRWGNEQFF; DNA: TGTGCCAGCAGCAACCGGGACAGGTGGGGCAATGAGCAGTTCTTC